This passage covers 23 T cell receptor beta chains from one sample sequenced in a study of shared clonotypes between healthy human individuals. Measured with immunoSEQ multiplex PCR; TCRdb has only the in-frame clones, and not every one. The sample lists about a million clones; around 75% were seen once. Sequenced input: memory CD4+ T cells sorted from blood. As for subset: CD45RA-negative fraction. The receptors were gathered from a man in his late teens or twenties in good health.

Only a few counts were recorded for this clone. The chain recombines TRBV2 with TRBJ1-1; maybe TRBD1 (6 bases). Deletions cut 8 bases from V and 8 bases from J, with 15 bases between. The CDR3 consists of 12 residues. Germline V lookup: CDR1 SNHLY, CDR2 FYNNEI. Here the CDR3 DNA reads TGTGCCAGCCACAGGGACCGAGAGGAAGCTTTCTTT. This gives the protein CASHRDREEAFF.

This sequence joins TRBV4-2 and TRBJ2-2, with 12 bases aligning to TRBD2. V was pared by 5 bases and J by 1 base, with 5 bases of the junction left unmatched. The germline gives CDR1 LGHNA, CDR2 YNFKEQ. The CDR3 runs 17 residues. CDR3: CASSRRTSGENTGELFF. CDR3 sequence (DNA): TGTGCCAGCAGCAGACGGACTAGCGGGGAGAACACCGGGGAGCTGTTTTTT.

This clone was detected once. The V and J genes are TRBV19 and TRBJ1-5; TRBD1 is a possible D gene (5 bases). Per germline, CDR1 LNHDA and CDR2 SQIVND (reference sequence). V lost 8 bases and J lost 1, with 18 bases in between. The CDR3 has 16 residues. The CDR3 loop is CASVSLGGTSNQPQHF. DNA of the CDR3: TGTGCCAGTGTGTCCCTGGGAGGGACGAGCAATCAGCCCCAGCATTTT.

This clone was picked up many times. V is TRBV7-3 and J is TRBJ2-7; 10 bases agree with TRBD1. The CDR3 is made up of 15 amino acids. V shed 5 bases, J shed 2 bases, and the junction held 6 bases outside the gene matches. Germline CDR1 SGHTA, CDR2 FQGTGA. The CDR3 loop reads CASSLGQGTTYEQYF. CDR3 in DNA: TGTGCCAGCAGCCTGGGACAGGGGACTACCTACGAGCAGTACTTC. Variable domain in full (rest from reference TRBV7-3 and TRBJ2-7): GAGVSQTPSNKVTEKGKYVELRCDPISGHTALYWYRQSLGQGPEFLIYFQGTGAADDSGLPNDRFFAVRPEGSVSTLKIQRTERGDSAVYLCASSLGQGTTYEQYFGPGTRLTVT.

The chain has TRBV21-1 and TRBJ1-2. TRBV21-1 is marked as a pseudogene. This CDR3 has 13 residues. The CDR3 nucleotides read TGTGCCAGCAGCAAAGCGGGGAGGGGTGGCTACACCTTC. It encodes CASSKAGRGGYTF.

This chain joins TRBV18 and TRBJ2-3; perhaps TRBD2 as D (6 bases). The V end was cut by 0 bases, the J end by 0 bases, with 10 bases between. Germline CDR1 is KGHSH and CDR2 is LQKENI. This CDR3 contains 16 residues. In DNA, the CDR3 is TGTGCCAGCTCACCACCAGCCGGGACTAGCACAGATACGCAGTATTTT. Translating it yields CASSPPAGTSTDTQYF.

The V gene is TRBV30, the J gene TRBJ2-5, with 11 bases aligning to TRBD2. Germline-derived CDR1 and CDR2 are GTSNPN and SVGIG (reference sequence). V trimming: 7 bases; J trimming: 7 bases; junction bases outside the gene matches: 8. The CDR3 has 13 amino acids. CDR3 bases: TGTGCCTCCTCACTAGCGGGGGCCGGGACCCAGTACTTC. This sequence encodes CASSLAGAGTQYF.

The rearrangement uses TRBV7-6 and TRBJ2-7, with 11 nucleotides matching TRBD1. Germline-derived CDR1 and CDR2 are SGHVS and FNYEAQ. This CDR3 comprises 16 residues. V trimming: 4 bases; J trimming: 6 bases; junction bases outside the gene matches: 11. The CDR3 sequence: CASSYQTGTGGSEQYF. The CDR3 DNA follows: TGTGCCAGCAGCTACCAAACCGGGACAGGGGGATCCGAGCAGTACTTC.

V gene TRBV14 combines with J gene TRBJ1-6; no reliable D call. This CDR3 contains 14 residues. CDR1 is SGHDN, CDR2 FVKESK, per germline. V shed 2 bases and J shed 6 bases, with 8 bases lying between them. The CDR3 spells CASSQTSFNSPLHF. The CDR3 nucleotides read TGTGCCAGCAGCCAAACAAGTTTTAATTCACCCCTCCACTTT.

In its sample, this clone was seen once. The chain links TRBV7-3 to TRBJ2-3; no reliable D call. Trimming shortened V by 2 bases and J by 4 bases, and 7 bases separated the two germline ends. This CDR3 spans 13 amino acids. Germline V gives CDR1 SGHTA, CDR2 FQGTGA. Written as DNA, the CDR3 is TGTGCCAGCAGCTTATCCGCCGCAGATACGCAGTATTTT. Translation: CASSLSAADTQYF.

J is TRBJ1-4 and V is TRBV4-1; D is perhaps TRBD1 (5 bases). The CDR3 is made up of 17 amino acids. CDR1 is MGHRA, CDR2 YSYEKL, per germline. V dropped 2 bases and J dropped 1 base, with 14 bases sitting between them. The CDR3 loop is CASSQLAGGETNEKLFF. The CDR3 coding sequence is TGCGCCAGCAGCCAACTAGCGGGGGGGGAAACTAATGAAAAACTGTTTTTT.

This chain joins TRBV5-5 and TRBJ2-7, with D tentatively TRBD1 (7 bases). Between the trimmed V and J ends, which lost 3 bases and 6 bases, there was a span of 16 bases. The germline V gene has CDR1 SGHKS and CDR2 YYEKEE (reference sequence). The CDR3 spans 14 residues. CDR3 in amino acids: CASSWDSRRGEQYF. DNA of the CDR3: TGTGCCAGCAGCTGGGACAGTCGGCGGGGCGAGCAGTACTTC.

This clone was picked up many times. In nucleotides, the CDR3 is TGTGCCAGCTCCCAGAGGGGGAACACTGAAGCTTTCTTT. Translating gives CASSQRGNTEAFF. The rearrangement links TRBV18 to TRBJ1-1, with a possible D match to TRBD1 (5 bases). Germline V CDR1 and CDR2: KGHSH, LQKENI. The CDR3 sequence is 13 residues long. Deletions cut 6 bases from V and 1 base from J, with 9 bases between. Combining the CDR3 with reference TRBV18 and TRBJ1-1 gives the whole variable domain NAGVMQNPRHLVRRRGQEARLRCSPMKGHSHVYWYRQLPEEGLKFMVYLQKENIIDESGMPKERFSAEFPKEGPSILRIQQVVRGDSAAYFCASSQRGNTEAFFGQGTRLTVV.

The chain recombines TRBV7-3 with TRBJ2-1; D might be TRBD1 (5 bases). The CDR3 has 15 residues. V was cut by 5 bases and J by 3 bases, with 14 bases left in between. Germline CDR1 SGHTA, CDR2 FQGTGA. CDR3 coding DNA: TGTGCCAGCAGCCAAGGGGCTGACCTCTACAATGAGCAGTTCTTC. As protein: CASSQGADLYNEQFF.

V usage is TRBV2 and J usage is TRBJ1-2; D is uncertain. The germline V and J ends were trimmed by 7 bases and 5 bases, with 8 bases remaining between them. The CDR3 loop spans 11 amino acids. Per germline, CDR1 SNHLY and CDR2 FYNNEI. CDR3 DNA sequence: TGTGCCAGCAAGCCAGCTTATGGCTACACCTTC. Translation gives CASKPAYGYTF.

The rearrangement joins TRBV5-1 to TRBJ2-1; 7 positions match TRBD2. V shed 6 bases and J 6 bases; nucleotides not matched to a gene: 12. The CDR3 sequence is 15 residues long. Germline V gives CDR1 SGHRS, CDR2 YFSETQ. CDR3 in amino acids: CASTTGGLVGNEQFF. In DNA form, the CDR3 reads TGCGCCAGCACGACGGGCGGACTAGTTGGCAATGAGCAGTTCTTC. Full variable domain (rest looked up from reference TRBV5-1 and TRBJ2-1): KAGVTQTPRYLIKTRGQQVTLSCSPISGHRSVSWYQQTPGQGLQFLFEYFSETQRNKGNFPGRFSGRQFSNSRSEMNVSTLELGDSALYLCASTTGGLVGNEQFFGPGTRLTVL.

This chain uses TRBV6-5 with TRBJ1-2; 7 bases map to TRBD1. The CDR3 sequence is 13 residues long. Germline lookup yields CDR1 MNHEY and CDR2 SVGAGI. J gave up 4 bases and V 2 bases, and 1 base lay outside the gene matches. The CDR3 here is CASSYRGLYGYTF. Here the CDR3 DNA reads TGTGCCAGCAGTTACAGGGGGCTCTATGGCTACACCTTC.

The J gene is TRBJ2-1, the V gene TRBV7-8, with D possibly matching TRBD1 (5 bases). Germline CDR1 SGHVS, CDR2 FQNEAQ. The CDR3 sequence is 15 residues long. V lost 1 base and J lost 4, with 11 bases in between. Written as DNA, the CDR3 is TGTGCCAGCAGCTTAGACGGAGACAGTTACAATGAGCAGTTCTTC. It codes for CASSLDGDSYNEQFF.

Written as DNA, the CDR3 is TGTGCCACCAGCAGAGAACTAGCGGATTACAATGAGCAGTTCTTC. Protein sequence: CATSRELADYNEQFF. This sequence joins TRBV15 and TRBJ2-1; TRBD2 agrees at 8 bases. This CDR3 spans 15 amino acids. Germline trimming cut 0 bases from V and 4 bases from J; bases unmatched to any gene: 2. In germline, CDR1 is LNHNV, CDR2 YYDKDF (reference sequence).

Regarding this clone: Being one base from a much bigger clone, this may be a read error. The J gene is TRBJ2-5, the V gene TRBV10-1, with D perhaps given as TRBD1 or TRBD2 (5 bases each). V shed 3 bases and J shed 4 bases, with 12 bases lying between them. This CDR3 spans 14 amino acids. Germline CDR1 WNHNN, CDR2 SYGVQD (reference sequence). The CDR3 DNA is TGCGCCAGCAGTGACGGGGCAGGGAGAGAGACCCAGTACTTC. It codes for CASSDGAGRETQYF.

CDR3 bases: TGTGCCAGCAGTTACATCAATGAGCAGTTCTTC. It codes for CASSYINEQFF. This chain uses TRBV6-6 with TRBJ2-1; D not resolved. CDR3 length equals 11 residues. The germline CDR1 and CDR2 sequences are MNHNY and SVGAGI (reference sequence). The V end lost 2 bases, the J end lost 6 bases, and 2 bases lay between the germline ends.

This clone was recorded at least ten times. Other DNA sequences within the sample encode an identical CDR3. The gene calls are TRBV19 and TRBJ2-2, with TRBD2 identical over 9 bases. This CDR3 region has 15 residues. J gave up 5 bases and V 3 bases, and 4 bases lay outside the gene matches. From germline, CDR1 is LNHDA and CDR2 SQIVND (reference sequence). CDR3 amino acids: CASSIGLAGTGELFF. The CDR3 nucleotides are TGTGCCAGTAGTATTGGGCTAGCGGGGACCGGGGAGCTGTTTTTT. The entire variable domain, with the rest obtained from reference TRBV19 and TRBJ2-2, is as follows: DGGITQSPKYLFRKEGQNVTLSCEQNLNHDAMYWYRQDPGQGLRLIYYSQIVNDFQKGDIAEGYSVSREKKESFPLTVTSAQKNPTAFYLCASSIGLAGTGELFFGEGSRLTVL.

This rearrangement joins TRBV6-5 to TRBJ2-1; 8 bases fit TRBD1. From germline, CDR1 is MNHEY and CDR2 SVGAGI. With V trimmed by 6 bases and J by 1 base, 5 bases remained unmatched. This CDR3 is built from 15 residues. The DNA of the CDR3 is TGTGCCAGCAGGCGGCGGACAGGGTCCTACAATGAGCAGTTCTTC. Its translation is CASRRRTGSYNEQFF.